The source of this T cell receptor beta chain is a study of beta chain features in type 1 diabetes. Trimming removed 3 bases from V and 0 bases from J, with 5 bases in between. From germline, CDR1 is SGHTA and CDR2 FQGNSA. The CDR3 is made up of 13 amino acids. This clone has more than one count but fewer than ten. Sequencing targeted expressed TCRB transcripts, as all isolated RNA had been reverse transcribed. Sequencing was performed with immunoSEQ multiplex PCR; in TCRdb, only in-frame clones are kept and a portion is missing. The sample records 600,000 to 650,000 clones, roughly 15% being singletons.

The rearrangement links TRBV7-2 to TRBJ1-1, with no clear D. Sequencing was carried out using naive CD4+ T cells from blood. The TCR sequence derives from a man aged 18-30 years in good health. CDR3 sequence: CASSFHLNTEAFF. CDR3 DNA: TGTGCCAGCAGCTTTCACCTGAACACTGAAGCTTTCTTT.